This passage covers 21 T cell receptor beta chains from one sample sequenced in a study of T-cell memory formation after mild COVID-19 (dated by TCRdb to the early 2020s). Preparation of the library involved 5' RACE. Data came from an Illumina NovaSeq 6000. TCRdb reprocessed the public reads (quality trimming at Q25 with fastp, clone calling with MiXCR) and kept in-frame beta chains. Duplicate CDR3 protein sequences are folded into a single record with the most common DNA and genes. This sample has 300,000 to 350,000 distinct CDR3 sequences in its table, and roughly an eighth of those were observed once. 21% of the sample goes to the ten largest clones. Sequencing was performed on PBMCs or a T cell subset sorted from them (not recorded which). These receptors were collected from a man younger than 35 who had mild COVID-19 (a few samples of this study predate the infection). The sample titles of this study are shuffled in the database, so cell type and time point are left out; the donor was told from shared clones.

This clonotype was seen once. V gene TRBV6-2 or TRBV6-3 combines with J gene TRBJ1-6, with 10 nucleotides matching TRBD1. The CDR3 spans 15 residues. J lost 8 bases, V lost 6 bases, and 7 bases had no gene match. Germline V gene sequence: CDR1 MNHEY, CDR2 SVGEGT. The CDR3 loop reads CASRPPGQGYSPLHF. The CDR3 DNA reads as TGTGCCAGCAGACCTCCGGGACAGGGGTATTCACCCCTCCACTTT.

This clonotype was found a few times. The CDR3 bases are TGTGCCAGTAGCAAGAGCGCTGCTTTCGGCGAGCAGTACTTC. This encodes CASSKSAAFGEQYF. V is TRBV19 and J is TRBJ2-7, with D unresolved. Trimming removed 6 bases from V and 6 bases from J, with 18 bases in between. CDR1 is LNHDA, CDR2 SQIVND, per germline (reference sequence). The CDR3 sequence is 14 residues long.

The sample holds many counts of this clonotype. The V and J genes are TRBV29-1 and TRBJ2-1; 9 bases align to TRBD1. The V gene's germline CDR1 is SQVTM and CDR2 ANQGSEA. The CDR3 has 18 amino acids. The trim removed 6 bases at V and 1 base at J, leaving 16 bases unmatched. The CDR3 nucleotides are TGCAGCGTCCAAACCGGGACAGGGTTACGTGGGTCCTACAATGAGCAGTTCTTC. Its translation: CSVQTGTGLRGSYNEQFF.

This clonotype was seen a few times. The V call is TRBV7-2, the J call TRBJ2-5; D uncertain. The V gene's germline CDR1 is SGHTA and CDR2 FQGNSA. Trimming pared 3 bases from V and 1 base from J, leaving 9 bases between. The CDR3 spans 14 residues. CDR3: CASSFAGFQETQYF. CDR3 nucleotides: TGTGCCAGCAGCTTCGCCGGGTTCCAAGAGACCCAGTACTTC.

This chain connects TRBV2 to TRBJ1-1; TRBD1 is a possible D gene (5 bases). Germline CDR1 reads SNHLY; CDR2 reads FYNNEI. This CDR3 spans 14 amino acids. Trimming left V 7 bases short and J 6 bases short, with 18 bases between. This CDR3 reads CASKAQGPVAEAFF. The DNA of the CDR3 is TGTGCCAGCAAGGCTCAGGGCCCGGTCGCTGAAGCTTTCTTT.

V gene TRBV7-3 combines with J gene TRBJ1-1; D possibly corresponds to TRBD1 (6 bases). The CDR3 length is 13 residues. The V gene lost 4 bases and the J gene lost 6 bases, with 12 bases spanning the gap. Germline lookup yields CDR1 SGHTA and CDR2 FQGTGA. DNA for the CDR3: TGTGCCAGCAGCTCAAGGGGGGCATCTGAAGCTTTCTTT. Protein sequence: CASSSRGASEAFF.

The chain employs TRBV10-3 and TRBJ2-1, with a tentative D call TRBD2 (7 bases). The CDR3 has 14 residues. V lost 8 bases, J lost 0 bases, and 11 bases lay in between. CDR1 and CDR2 from the germline V gene are ENHRY and SYGVKD. The CDR3 region is CAILGGASYNEQFF. In DNA form, the CDR3 reads TGTGCCATCCTTGGGGGGGCCTCCTACAATGAGCAGTTCTTC.

J is TRBJ2-2 and V is TRBV11-1; D ambiguous. The germline gives CDR1 SGHAT, CDR2 FQDESV (reference sequence). V shed 7 bases and J shed 0 bases, with 6 bases lying between them. This CDR3 comprises 13 residues. The chain's CDR3 is CASIDTNTGELFF. The CDR3 nucleotides read TGTGCCAGCATAGACACGAACACCGGGGAGCTGTTTTTT.

This clonotype has more than one count but fewer than ten. The J gene is TRBJ2-5, the V gene TRBV4-2; D call uncertain. The germline V gene encodes CDR1 LGHNA and CDR2 YNFKEQ. This CDR3 contains 16 residues. The germline V and J ends were trimmed by 0 bases and 1 base, with 12 bases remaining between them. The CDR3 is CASSQDWRSAQETQYF. Written as DNA, the CDR3 is TGTGCCAGCAGCCAAGATTGGCGATCAGCCCAAGAGACCCAGTACTTC.

This clonotype has ten or more counts. This chain uses TRBV18 with TRBJ2-5; TRBD2 matches at 13 bases. Germline loops: CDR1 KGHSH, CDR2 LQKENI. V lost 3 bases to trimming and J lost 4 bases; unmatched junction nucleotides: 11. The CDR3 extends over 18 amino acids. CDR3 coding DNA: TGTGCCAGCTCACCGCCAGGACTAGCGGGGGACAGTCTAGAGACCCAGTACTTC. Amino acid sequence: CASSPPGLAGDSLETQYF.

This clonotype was detected a few times. This chain links TRBV4-1 with TRBJ2-1; D unresolved. The V and J ends lost 0 bases and 2 bases respectively, with 5 bases between them. The CDR3 runs 14 residues. Germline assignment: CDR1 MGHRA and CDR2 YSYEKL. The CDR3 here is CASSQDRTYNEQFF. CDR3 DNA sequence: TGCGCCAGCAGCCAAGATCGGACCTACAATGAGCAGTTCTTC.

This clonotype was counted between two and nine times. The J gene is TRBJ2-1, the V gene TRBV7-9; D is uncertain. V was cut by 3 bases and J by 4 bases, with 13 bases left in between. This CDR3 region has 15 residues. Germline V CDR1 and CDR2: SEHNR, FQNEAQ (reference sequence). The CDR3 coding sequence is TGTGCCAGCAGCTTCATTATTCTACGGTACAATGAGCAGTTCTTC. It translates to CASSFIILRYNEQFF.

The CDR3 DNA is TGTGCCACCAGCCCAAAGGACAGGAACACAGATACGCAGTATTTT. It yields the protein CATSPKDRNTDTQYF. The chain joins TRBV24-1 to TRBJ2-3, with 7 bases aligning to TRBD1. The J segment lost 2 bases and the V segment lost 7 bases, leaving 8 bases of the junction unmatched. Looked up from germline, CDR1 is KGHDR and CDR2 is SFDVKD. The length of the CDR3 is 15 residues.

This clonotype was seen a few times. This CDR3 reads CASSKSGDTEAFF. CDR3 DNA sequence: TGTGCCAGCAGCAAATCGGGGGACACTGAAGCTTTCTTT. This chain uses TRBV21-1 with TRBJ1-1. TRBV21-1 is noted as a pseudogene. The CDR3 has 13 residues.

This clonotype came up many times. The V call is TRBV2, the J call TRBJ1-1; TRBD1 agrees at 7 bases. The CDR3 has 13 residues. CDR1 and CDR2 (germline): SNHLY, FYNNEI. V shed 5 bases, J shed 2 bases, and the junction held 2 bases outside the gene matches. The CDR3 spells CASSWDRNTEAFF. The CDR3 region has the DNA TGTGCCAGCAGTTGGGACAGAAACACTGAAGCTTTCTTT.

A few counts support this clonotype. The chain carries TRBV28 and TRBJ2-7; D not resolved. Per germline, CDR1 MDHEN and CDR2 SYDVKM. Trimming removed 5 bases at V and 3 bases at J, with 20 bases between. The CDR3 totals 16 residues. The chain's CDR3 is CASSLPPIRVSYEQYF. In DNA, the CDR3 is TGTGCCAGCAGTCTTCCCCCGATAAGGGTAAGCTACGAGCAGTACTTC.

The chain employs TRBV6-1 and TRBJ1-2, with 7 bases identical to TRBD1. The germline gives CDR1 MNHNS, CDR2 SASEGT. The CDR3 contains 13 residues. Trimming cost V 6 bases and J 4 bases; bases outside gene matches: 5. The CDR3 nucleotides are TGTGCCAGCAGCCGGGACAGCTTCTATGGCTACACCTTC. Translated, it gives CASSRDSFYGYTF.

The chain recombines TRBV3-1 with TRBJ2-3, with TRBD2 identical over 8 bases. CDR3 length: 14 residues. Germline CDR1 reads LGHDT; CDR2 reads YNNKEL (reference sequence). The ends lost 4 bases at V and 5 bases at J; junction bases unmatched: 5. CDR3 in DNA: TGTGCCAGCAGCCTTCTGACTAGCGAAGATACGCAGTATTTT. Amino acid sequence: CASSLLTSEDTQYF.

CDR3 in amino acids: CASSGGLADTDTQYF. The CDR3 DNA reads as TGTGCCAGCAGTGGGGGACTAGCGGACACAGATACGCAGTATTTT. The rearrangement joins TRBV9 to TRBJ2-3; 11 bases are a match to TRBD2. J gave up 2 bases and V 5 bases, and 4 bases lay outside the gene matches. Germline V lookup: CDR1 SGDLS, CDR2 YYNGEE. This CDR3 has 15 amino acids.

There are many counts of this clonotype. The chain uses TRBV10-2 and TRBJ2-1; 12 nucleotides align to TRBD2. CDR3 length equals 15 residues. The germline gives CDR1 WSHSY, CDR2 SAAADI. V lost 3 bases, J lost 8 bases, and 5 bases stayed unmatched. CDR3 DNA: TGCGCCAGCAGTGAAGGACTAGCGGGGCGCCATGAGCAGTTCTTC. Protein product: CASSEGLAGRHEQFF.

This CDR3 reads CASSQELAEYNEQFF. The DNA for the CDR3 is TGCGCCAGCAGCCAAGAGTTAGCGGAATACAATGAGCAGTTCTTC. V and J are TRBV4-3 and TRBJ2-1; D is perhaps TRBD2 (6 bases). V gave up 0 bases and J gave up 4 bases, with 10 bases separating them. The CDR3 is 15 amino acids. The germline V gene encodes CDR1 LGHNA and CDR2 YSLEER.